Listed below are T cell receptor beta chains from one sample, sequenced in a study of T cell changes during pregnancy in multiple sclerosis. Sequencing used immunoSEQ multiplex PCR; TCRdb keeps in-frame clones, though not all of them. The table lists fewer than 25,000 clones, 80% to 90% of them singletons. The source material was CD8+ T cells from peripheral blood mononuclear cells, sampled in the third trimester of pregnancy. The receptors here all came from a female donor in good health, enrolled as a control in a pregnancy study. Both conserved end residues are part of each CDR3. The order of the fields is V gene, D gene, J gene, clone size, CDR3 length, CDR3 protein, CDR3 DNA. D genes are given only for firm matches. Where a row states a size, it is once, few, many or the class of an expanded clone; other rows omit it.

TRBV9	-	TRBJ1-5	-	15	CASSVGGGANQPQHF	TGTGCCAGCAGCGTAGGAGGGGGTGCTAATCAGCCCCAGCATTTT
TRBV7-9	-	TRBJ2-2	-	12	CASSPGVGELFF	TGTGCCAGCAGCCCGGGTGTCGGGGAGCTGTTTTTT
TRBV30	TRBD1	TRBJ1-2	-	13	CARTGEDNYGYTF	TGTGCCCGGACAGGGGAAGACAACTATGGCTACACCTTC
TRBV4-3	TRBD2	TRBJ2-7	-	14	CASSQSGTSGEQYF	TGCGCCAGCAGCCAAAGCGGGACTAGCGGCGAGCAGTACTTC
TRBV4-1	-	TRBJ2-1	-	11	CASSQLGEQFF	TGCGCCAGCAGCCAACTAGGTGAGCAGTTCTTC
TRBV4-3	-	TRBJ2-5	-	14	CASSQERGQETQYF	TGCGCCAGCAGCCAAGAGCGGGGTCAAGAGACCCAGTACTTC
TRBV7-6	TRBD1	TRBJ1-1	-	15	CASSPRGTGGNEAFF	TGTGCCAGCAGCCCGAGGGGGACAGGGGGTAATGAAGCTTTCTTT
TRBV19	-	TRBJ2-1	once	13	CASSSGAHNEQFF	TGTGCCAGTAGTAGCGGGGCCCACAATGAGCAGTTCTTC
TRBV5-4	TRBD2	TRBJ2-7	-	15	CASSPGLAASYEQYF	TGTGCCAGCAGCCCGGGACTAGCGGCGTCCTACGAGCAGTACTTC
TRBV5-6	-	TRBJ1-2	-	15	CASSLGTGANYGYTF	TGTGCCAGCAGCTTGGGGACCGGGGCTAACTATGGCTACACCTTC
TRBV4-3	-	TRBJ2-7	-	22	CASSQRLLGETPYPSPLYEQYF	TGCGCCAGCAGCCAAAGGCTCTTAGGAGAGACGCCGTATCCCTCTCCCCTCTACGAGCAGTACTTC
TRBV7-9	-	TRBJ1-5	-	14	CASSLGGFNQPQHF	TGTGCCAGCAGCTTAGGAGGATTCAATCAGCCCCAGCATTTT
TRBV6-5	TRBD1	TRBJ1-2	-	12	CASAPDRVGYTF	TGTGCCAGCGCCCCCGACAGGGTCGGCTACACCTTC
TRBV7-8	-	TRBJ2-3	-	15	CASSLPGTSTDTQYF	TGTGCCAGCAGCTTGCCCGGGACTAGCACAGATACGCAGTATTTT
TRBV4-3	-	TRBJ1-1	-	15	CASSSSARGRTEAFF	TGCGCCAGCAGCTCCTCGGCTCGGGGTCGCACTGAAGCTTTCTTT
TRBV7-9	-	TRBJ2-7	-	11	CASSSDYEQYF	TGTGCCAGCAGCTCAGACTACGAGCAGTACTTC
TRBV9	TRBD2	TRBJ2-1	-	16	CASSVEGTSGYNEQFF	TGTGCCAGCAGCGTAGAAGGGACTAGCGGTTACAATGAGCAGTTCTTC
TRBV5-6	-	TRBJ1-5	few	12	CASGAGNQPQHF	TGTGCCAGCGGCGCGGGGAATCAGCCCCAGCATTTT
TRBV27	TRBD2	TRBJ2-1	-	15	CASSDSGVSYNEQFF	TGTGCCAGCAGCGACAGCGGGGTTTCCTACAATGAGCAGTTCTTC
TRBV4-3	-	TRBJ1-2	once	15	CASSQDQAAGEGYTF	TGCGCCAGCAGCCAAGATCAGGCGGCGGGGGAAGGCTACACCTTC
TRBV10-3	TRBD1	TRBJ1-1	-	15	CAISENRGPGTEAFF	TGTGCCATCAGTGAGAACAGGGGGCCGGGCACTGAAGCTTTCTTT
TRBV6-5	TRBD2	TRBJ2-1	-	15	CASSYGRGADNEQFF	TGTGCCAGCAGTTACGGGCGGGGGGCTGACAATGAGCAGTTCTTC
TRBV11-1	-	TRBJ1-6	medium-sized	13	CASSLWGLSPLHF	TGTGCCAGCAGCTTATGGGGGCTGTCACCCCTCCACTTT
TRBV2	TRBD2	TRBJ2-1	-	15	CASRGPGGTYNEQFF	TGTGCCAGCAGAGGGCCCGGGGGGACCTACAATGAGCAGTTCTTC
TRBV7-9	-	TRBJ1-2	-	13	CASSTRVVYGYTF	TGTGCCAGCAGCACCAGGGTTGTCTATGGCTACACCTTC
TRBV4-3	-	TRBJ1-2	-	14	CASSPAGSNYGYTF	TGCGCCAGCAGCCCTGCGGGGTCTAACTATGGCTACACCTTC
TRBV7-3	TRBD2	TRBJ2-3	-	17	CASSPALAGPWGDTQYF	TGTGCCAGCAGCCCCGCCCTAGCGGGGCCCTGGGGTGATACGCAGTATTTT
TRBV4-2	-	TRBJ2-1	-	15	CASSPDVGGRSEQFF	TGTGCCAGCAGCCCCGATGTGGGGGGGCGTAGTGAGCAGTTCTTC
TRBV7-9	-	TRBJ1-2	once	14	CASSLVGDVYGYTF	TGTGCCAGCAGCTTAGTGGGAGACGTCTATGGCTACACCTTC
TRBV15	-	TRBJ2-7	-	18	CATSRGRVWGTGAGEQYF	TGTGCCACCAGCAGAGGGAGGGTTTGGGGGACGGGAGCCGGCGAGCAGTACTTC
TRBV4-3	-	TRBJ2-3	-	16	CASSRRPAGSADTQYF	TGCGCCAGCAGCCGGCGGCCTGCGGGCTCCGCAGATACGCAGTATTTT
TRBV4-1	-	TRBJ1-1	-	12	CASTGQGLEAFF	TGCGCCAGCACCGGCCAGGGGCTTGAAGCTTTCTTT
TRBV6-5	-	TRBJ1-2	-	12	CASSLDSYGYTF	TGTGCCAGCAGCTTAGACAGCTATGGCTACACCTTC
TRBV19	-	TRBJ1-5	-	16	CASSMVWGQSNQPQHF	TGTGCCAGTAGTATGGTCTGGGGGCAATCCAATCAGCCCCAGCATTTT
TRBV19	-	TRBJ1-6	-	13	CASGSGTGSPLHF	TGTGCCAGCGGGTCAGGCACGGGGTCACCCCTCCACTTT
TRBV18	TRBD1	TRBJ1-6	-	16	CASSPDREAYNSPLHF	TGTGCCAGCTCACCCGACAGGGAGGCGTATAATTCACCCCTCCACTTT
TRBV4-1	TRBD1	TRBJ2-7	-	17	CASSPPGDRGAPYEQYF	TGCGCCAGCAGCCCGCCGGGGGACAGGGGGGCCCCCTACGAGCAGTACTTC
TRBV27	-	TRBJ2-7	once	11	CASSDTSEQYF	TGTGCCAGCAGCGACACAAGCGAGCAGTACTTC
TRBV4-2	TRBD1	TRBJ2-3	-	14	CASSRTGATDTQYF	TGTGCCAGCAGCCGGACAGGGGCCACAGATACGCAGTATTTT
TRBV6-5	-	TRBJ1-4	-	15	CASSYLGQSNEKLFF	TGTGCCAGCAGTTACCTAGGACAGTCTAATGAAAAACTGTTTTTT
TRBV6-5	TRBD1	TRBJ1-6	-	14	CASSYTGGGSPLHF	TGTGCCAGCAGTTACACAGGGGGTGGGTCACCCCTCCACTTT
TRBV27	TRBD1	TRBJ2-7	-	13	CASSDRVTYEQYF	TGTGCCAGCAGTGACAGGGTGACGTACGAGCAGTACTTC
TRBV9	TRBD2	TRBJ2-5	-	16	CASSVPSGGVQETQYF	TGTGCCAGCAGCGTCCCTAGCGGGGGGGTTCAAGAGACCCAGTACTTC
TRBV29-1	TRBD2	TRBJ2-3	-	16	CSVAGLAGASADTQYF	TGCAGCGTCGCTGGACTAGCGGGGGCCTCGGCAGATACGCAGTATTTT
TRBV4-1	TRBD1	TRBJ1-1	-	14	CASSHTGVGTEAFF	TGCGCCAGCAGCCACACAGGGGTGGGGACTGAAGCTTTCTTT
TRBV6-5	-	TRBJ1-1	-	15	CASSYSRGIYTEAFF	TGTGCCAGCAGTTACTCGAGGGGGATCTACACTGAAGCTTTCTTT
TRBV4-3	-	TRBJ2-2	-	15	CASSPDSPGAGELFF	TGCGCCAGCAGCCCCGACAGCCCGGGGGCCGGGGAGCTGTTTTTT
TRBV10-3	TRBD1	TRBJ1-2	-	16	CAISEPIRGLNYGYTF	TGTGCCATCAGTGAGCCAATCAGGGGGCTTAACTATGGCTACACCTTC
TRBV7-3	-	TRBJ2-7	-	13	CASSLDTPREQYF	TGTGCCAGCAGCTTGGACACCCCTCGCGAGCAGTACTTC
TRBV27	TRBD1	TRBJ1-6	-	14	CASSSGQGNSPLHF	TGTGCCAGCAGCTCGGGACAGGGGAATTCACCCCTCCACTTT
TRBV4-3	TRBD1	TRBJ1-4	-	16	CASSQDSRQGGGKLFF	TGCGCCAGCAGCCAAGATAGCAGGCAGGGGGGCGGAAAACTGTTTTTT
TRBV28	TRBD1	TRBJ1-6	-	15	CASSSWDRGRSPLHF	TGTGCCAGCAGTTCGTGGGACAGGGGACGATCACCCCTCCACTTT
TRBV7-3	-	TRBJ2-1	-	13	CASSLTAYNEQFF	TGTGCCAGCAGCTTAACCGCCTACAATGAGCAGTTCTTC
TRBV25-1	TRBD1	TRBJ2-2	once	14	CASRGQEETGELFF	TGTGCCAGCAGGGGACAGGAGGAGACCGGGGAGCTGTTTTTT
TRBV28	-	TRBJ2-7	-	11	CASSPHYEQYF	TGTGCCAGCAGTCCCCATTACGAGCAGTACTTC
TRBV29-1	-	TRBJ1-2	-	13	CSVDLGGAPGYTF	TGCAGCGTTGACCTGGGGGGGGCACCTGGCTACACCTTC
TRBV27	-	TRBJ1-6	-	16	CASSWGPEGKNSPLHF	TGTGCCAGCAGTTGGGGCCCGGAGGGGAAGAATTCACCCCTCCACTTT
TRBV9	TRBD1	TRBJ2-7	-	15	CASSATGGFSYEQYF	TGTGCCAGCAGCGCGACAGGGGGCTTTTCCTACGAGCAGTACTTC
TRBV5-1	-	TRBJ1-5	-	15	CASSLAGREGQPQHF	TGCGCCAGCAGCTTGGCCGGGAGGGAAGGTCAGCCCCAGCATTTT
TRBV9	TRBD2	TRBJ2-3	once	17	CASSVSSGVSSTDTQYF	TGTGCCAGCAGCGTAAGTAGCGGGGTTTCTAGCACAGATACGCAGTATTTT